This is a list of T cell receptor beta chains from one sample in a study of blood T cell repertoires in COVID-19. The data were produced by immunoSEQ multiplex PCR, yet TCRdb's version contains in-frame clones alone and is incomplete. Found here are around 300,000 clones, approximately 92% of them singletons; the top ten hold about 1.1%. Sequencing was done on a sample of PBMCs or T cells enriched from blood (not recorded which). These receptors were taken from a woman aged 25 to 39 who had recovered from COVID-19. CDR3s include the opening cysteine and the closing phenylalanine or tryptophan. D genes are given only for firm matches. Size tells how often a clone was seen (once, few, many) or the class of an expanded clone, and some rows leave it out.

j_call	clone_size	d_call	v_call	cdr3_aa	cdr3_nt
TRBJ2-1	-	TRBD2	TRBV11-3	CASSLLPSGTNNEQFF	TGTGCCAGCAGCTTATTGCCTAGCGGGACTAACAATGAGCAGTTCTTC
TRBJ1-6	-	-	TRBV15	CATSRGDINSPLHF	TGTGCCACCAGCAGAGGGGACATAAATTCACCCCTCCACTTT
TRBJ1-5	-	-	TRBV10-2	CASSEKAGSGLSNQPQHF	TGCGCCAGCAGTGAGAAGGCAGGGTCAGGTTTGAGCAATCAGCCCCAGCATTTT
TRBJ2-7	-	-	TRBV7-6	CASSATELGAPYEQYF	TGTGCCAGCAGCGCGACTGAGTTAGGAGCCCCCTACGAGCAGTACTTC
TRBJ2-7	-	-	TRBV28	CASAGLPPYEQYF	TGTGCCAGCGCAGGTCTACCTCCCTACGAGCAGTACTTC
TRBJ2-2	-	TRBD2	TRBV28	CASSWGGLAGELFF	TGTGCCAGCAGTTGGGGGGGACTAGCCGGGGAGCTGTTTTTT
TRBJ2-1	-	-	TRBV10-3	CAISLTGLHEQFF	TGTGCCATCAGTCTGACAGGACTCCATGAGCAGTTCTTC
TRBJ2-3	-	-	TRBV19	CASSIGLLDNTQYF	TGTGCCAGTAGTATAGGATTATTGGACAATACGCAGTATTTT
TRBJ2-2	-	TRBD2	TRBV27	CASSLSKGLAVTGELFF	TGTGCCAGCAGTTTATCAAAGGGACTAGCGGTCACCGGGGAGCTGTTTTTT
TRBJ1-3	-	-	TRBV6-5	CASSLHRGNTIYF	TGTGCCAGCAGTCTCCACCGGGGAAACACCATATATTTT
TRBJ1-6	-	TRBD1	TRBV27	CASSQTGAGRPSYNSPLHF	TGTGCCAGCAGCCAGACAGGGGCGGGGAGGCCATCCTATAATTCACCCCTCCACTTT
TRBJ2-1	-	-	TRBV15	CATSDGSSYNEQFF	TGTGCCACCAGCGACGGGAGCTCCTACAATGAGCAGTTCTTC
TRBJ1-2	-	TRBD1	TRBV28	CASSSTGTVKYGYTF	TGTGCCAGCAGTTCGACCGGGACAGTGAAATATGGCTACACCTTC
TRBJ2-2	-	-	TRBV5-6	CASSLVGTGELFF	TGTGCCAGCAGCTTGGTCGGCACCGGGGAGCTGTTTTTT
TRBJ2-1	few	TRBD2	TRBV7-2	CASRSGTTNEQFF	TGTGCCAGCAGATCCGGGACTACCAATGAGCAGTTCTTC
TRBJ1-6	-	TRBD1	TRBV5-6	CASSLRPRQGNSPLHF	TGTGCCAGCAGCTTAAGGCCACGACAGGGTAATTCACCCCTCCACTTT
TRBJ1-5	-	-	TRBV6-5	CASSYRDEDQPQHF	TGTGCCAGCTCATACAGGGATGAGGATCAGCCCCAGCATTTT
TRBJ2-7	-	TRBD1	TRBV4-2	CASSHEGGRGRPSYEQYF	TGTGCCAGCAGCCATGAGGGGGGCAGGGGGCGACCCTCCTACGAGCAGTACTTC
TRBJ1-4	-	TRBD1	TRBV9	CASSPFSTVQAGGKLFF	TGTGCCAGCAGCCCGTTTTCGACAGTCCAGGCAGGGGGAAAACTGTTTTTT
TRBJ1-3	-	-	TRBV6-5	CASSYSRWTFGNTIYF	TGTGCCAGCAGTTACTCGAGATGGACATTTGGAAACACCATATATTTT
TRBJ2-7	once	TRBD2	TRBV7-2	CASSRNRDYVYEQYF	TGTGCCAGCAGCCGGAACCGGGACTACGTCTACGAGCAGTACTTC
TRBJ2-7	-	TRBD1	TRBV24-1	CATSDLRDRNPTKQYF	TGTGCCACCAGTGATTTGCGGGACAGGAATCCTACGAAGCAGTACTTC
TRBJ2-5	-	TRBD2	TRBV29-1	CSVDPAGETQYF	TGCAGCGTTGATCCAGCGGGGGAGACCCAGTACTTC
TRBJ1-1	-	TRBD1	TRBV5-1	CASSSHLNRGNSTEAFF	TGCGCCAGCAGCTCCCACCTAAACAGGGGTAATAGCACTGAAGCTTTCTTT
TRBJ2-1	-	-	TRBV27	CASFTYNEQFF	TGTGCCAGTTTTACCTACAATGAGCAGTTCTTC
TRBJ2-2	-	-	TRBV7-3	CASSLYVGGYTGELFF	TGTGCCAGCAGCCTATACGTTGGGGGGTACACCGGGGAGCTGTTTTTT
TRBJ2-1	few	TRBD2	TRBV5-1	CASSLLAGGVNEQFF	TGCGCCAGCAGCTTGCTAGCGGGAGGCGTAAATGAGCAGTTCTTC